One TCR beta chain is described in this entry. Its specificity is not known. V lost 6 bases, J lost 6 bases, and 7 bases stayed unmatched. Germline-derived CDR1 and CDR2 are SNHLY and FYNNEI. The CDR3 runs 14 residues. The data belong to a study of CD8+CD57+ T cells in acquired aplastic anemia. About the research overall: Across the sorted CD4+ and CD8+ cells, DNA amounts averaged 3.2 ug. Broader study findings: In common between the patients and the controls were around 29 CD8+ CDR3 sequences. Between patients and controls, CD8+ Simpson's diversity did not vary significantly.

TCR beta VDJ and CDR3 profiles were obtained from a genomic DNA template. TCRdb re-derived calls from the reads in MiXCR, one entry per CDR3 protein. In the table there are more than 100,000 distinct CDR3 sequences, 41% of which are singletons. This sequence was found in a human donor in good health, serving as a control. Input material: sorted CD4+, CD8+, or CD8+CD57+ T cells (not recorded which) from PBMCs. This rearrangement joins TRBV2 to TRBJ1-1, with 10 bases that match TRBD1. This chain's CDR3 is CASRWGDRGAEAFF. The CDR3, as DNA: TGTGCCAGCAGGTGGGGGGACAGGGGCGCTGAAGCTTTCTTT.